A selection of T cell receptor beta chains follows, all from one sample in a study of blood T cells in healthy people across ages. One entry per CDR3 protein, called by TCRdb with MiXCR from the 5' RACE reads. There are about a million distinct CDR3 sequences in the sample; more than 30% occur only once, and about an eighth lies in the top ten. The sequenced sample was blood. All receptors come from a man aged 18 to 29 in good health. Both conserved end residues are part of each CDR3.

V gene: TRBV3-1; J gene: TRBJ1-1; CDR3 protein: CASSQEAGVLGGAFF
V gene: TRBV29-1; J gene: TRBJ2-7; CDR3 protein: CSGQWAHSYEQYF
V gene: TRBV10-3; J gene: TRBJ1-2; CDR3 protein: CAISESGTNGYTF
V gene: TRBV11-2; J gene: TRBJ2-1; CDR3 protein: CASSLRTSGGEQFF
V gene: TRBV29-1; J gene: TRBJ1-2; CDR3 protein: CSFRQGLIGCTF
V gene: TRBV5-1; J gene: TRBJ2-1; CDR3 protein: CASSRLGEFYNEQFF
V gene: TRBV5-4; J gene: TRBJ2-1; CDR3 protein: CASSLEGGALYNEQFF
V gene: TRBV30; J gene: TRBJ2-5; CDR3 protein: CAWSMDRTQETQYF
V gene: TRBV20-1; J gene: TRBJ2-1; CDR3 protein: CSAEDRVEDNEQFF
V gene: TRBV12-3/TRBV12-4; J gene: TRBJ2-3; CDR3 protein: CASRVTSGGADTQYF
V gene: TRBV20-1; J gene: TRBJ1-2; CDR3 protein: CSAATGSSYGYTF
V gene: TRBV5-1; J gene: TRBJ2-7; CDR3 protein: CASSFTGDRNYEQYF
V gene: TRBV7-9; J gene: TRBJ1-6; CDR3 protein: CASSFENNSPLHF
V gene: TRBV20-1; J gene: TRBJ2-5; CDR3 protein: CSVSRQGLKTQYF
V gene: TRBV19; J gene: TRBJ1-2; CDR3 protein: CASDKGGLSNYGYTF
V gene: TRBV6-2/TRBV6-3; J gene: TRBJ1-1; CDR3 protein: CASSAPGTEAFF
V gene: TRBV12-3/TRBV12-4; J gene: TRBJ1-2; CDR3 protein: CASRGQGVSYGYTF
V gene: TRBV12-3/TRBV12-4; J gene: TRBJ1-1; CDR3 protein: CASSDVGTGRDFF
V gene: TRBV4-1; J gene: TRBJ2-7; CDR3 protein: CASSQVVSNEQYF
V gene: TRBV5-1; J gene: TRBJ1-1; CDR3 protein: CASSPLTGANTEAFF
V gene: TRBV20-1; J gene: TRBJ1-1; CDR3 protein: CSARGRTINTEAFF
V gene: TRBV6-5; J gene: TRBJ2-2; CDR3 protein: CASSYSIPGAGAGELFF
V gene: TRBV7-9; J gene: TRBJ2-7; CDR3 protein: CSSSLGLAGAHPYEQYF
V gene: TRBV6-7; J gene: TRBJ1-2; CDR3 protein: CATSQGRPLWSDGYTF
V gene: TRBV14; J gene: TRBJ2-3; CDR3 protein: CASSQWVTASTDTQYF
V gene: TRBV4-3; J gene: TRBJ1-2; CDR3 protein: CASSPAGQRNNYGYTF
V gene: TRBV7-2; J gene: TRBJ2-1; CDR3 protein: CASSLQTSGGETQFF
V gene: TRBV7-9; J gene: TRBJ2-5; CDR3 protein: CASSFISTDNEQYF
V gene: TRBV7-8; J gene: TRBJ2-3; CDR3 protein: CASSPYRLAGHLTQYF
V gene: TRBV11-2; J gene: TRBJ2-5; CDR3 protein: CASSWTPSRETQYF
V gene: TRBV12-3/TRBV12-4; J gene: TRBJ2-7; CDR3 protein: CASSLTLAPGLFYEQYF
V gene: TRBV4-3; J gene: TRBJ2-7; CDR3 protein: CASSQVSYRFYNEQYF
V gene: TRBV4-3; J gene: TRBJ2-5; CDR3 protein: CASSQETRGETQYF
V gene: TRBV10-3; J gene: TRBJ1-5; CDR3 protein: CAISSQGGGNQPQHF
V gene: TRBV12-3/TRBV12-4; J gene: TRBJ2-7; CDR3 protein: CASSPWGGRNEQYF
V gene: TRBV2; J gene: TRBJ2-2; CDR3 protein: CASSSTEYTGELFF
V gene: TRBV9; J gene: TRBJ1-2; CDR3 protein: CVSSVAGRPWIYGYTF
V gene: TRBV7-9; J gene: TRBJ1-4; CDR3 protein: CASTQGLINEKLFF
V gene: TRBV6-5; J gene: TRBJ2-2; CDR3 protein: CASAPSTGELFF
V gene: TRBV20-1; J gene: TRBJ1-1; CDR3 protein: CSARRGWDTEAFF
V gene: TRBV20-1; J gene: TRBJ1-1; CDR3 protein: CSARDATGITEAFF
V gene: TRBV5-1; J gene: TRBJ2-7; CDR3 protein: CASSFEGREQYF
V gene: TRBV5-1; J gene: TRBJ2-1; CDR3 protein: CASSFHGLAGEQFF
V gene: TRBV2; J gene: TRBJ2-3; CDR3 protein: CASSASTTDTQYF
V gene: TRBV29-1; J gene: TRBJ1-1; CDR3 protein: CSVEAYYGSNTEAFF